The next 25 T cell receptor beta chains were all read from a single sample in a study of spatial heterogeneity in lung cancer. TCRdb itself ran the 5' RACE reads through MiXCR, one entry per CDR3 protein. The table has some 80,000 distinct CDR3 sequences, about 8% seen once. Time point in this sample: sample taken at primary tumor resection. Sequences were derived from PBMCs, sampled at surgery. Every receptor here comes from a male donor with early-stage non-small cell lung cancer.

This clonotype was observed a handful of times. This chain connects TRBV10-1 to TRBJ2-2, with 7 bases fitting TRBD1. V gave up 4 bases and J gave up 6 bases; unmatched junction bases: 11. There are 16 residues in the CDR3. CDR1 is WNHNN, CDR2 SYGVQD, per germline (reference sequence). In DNA form, the CDR3 reads TGCGCCAGCAGTGGATCCGGGACAGTCGAAGCCGGGGAGCTGTTTTTT. Its protein is CASSGSGTVEAGELFF.

This clonotype has ten or more counts. V is TRBV29-1 and J is TRBJ2-3; no definite D call. The CDR3 spans 15 residues. Per germline, CDR1 SQVTM and CDR2 ANQGSEA. V lost 1 base to trimming and J lost 2 bases, with 13 bases between them. CDR3 sequence: CSVEGQPGSTDTQYF. The CDR3 DNA reads as TGCAGCGTTGAAGGTCAGCCGGGTTCCACAGATACGCAGTATTTT.

Ten or more counts support this clonotype. J is TRBJ2-1 and V is TRBV6-5, with D tentatively TRBD1 (6 bases). Germline lookup yields CDR1 MNHEY and CDR2 SVGAGI. The CDR3 consists of 14 residues. The V gene lost 8 bases and the J gene lost 7 bases, with 18 bases spanning the gap. The CDR3: CASSYLRQGNEQFF. In DNA, the CDR3 is TGTGCCAGCTCTTACCTCAGGCAGGGGAATGAGCAGTTCTTC.

This clonotype was picked up many times. CDR3 nucleotides: TGTGCCAGCAGCCATGGACAGGGCTTTTACCAGCCCCAGCATTTT. It translates to CASSHGQGFYQPQHF. V usage is TRBV28 and J usage is TRBJ1-5, with 8 positions matching TRBD1. The CDR3 is 15 amino acids. Losses at the gene ends were 6 bases for V and 7 bases for J; bases not matched to a gene: 11. The germline CDR1 and CDR2 sequences are MDHEN and SYDVKM.

This clonotype was recorded at least ten times. V gene TRBV9 combines with J gene TRBJ1-6; D remains unclear. CDR1 and CDR2 (germline): SGDLS, YYNGEE. CDR3 length: 13 amino acids. Trimming shortened V by 3 bases and J by 13 bases, and 14 bases separated the two germline ends. The CDR3 reads CASSGTGARPLHF. The CDR3, as DNA: TGTGCCAGCAGCGGGACCGGCGCCAGGCCCCTCCACTTT.

This clonotype was recorded many times. This rearrangement joins TRBV20-1 to TRBJ1-1; D not resolved. CDR1 DFQATT and CDR2 SNEGSKA come from the germline V gene (reference sequence). Trimming stripped 1 base from V and 6 bases from J, with 12 bases between. This CDR3 is 13 amino acids long. CDR3 coding DNA: TGCAGTGCTAGAGTCGGCGGGATGGCTGAAGCTTTCTTT. Protein: CSARVGGMAEAFF.

This clonotype was observed at least ten times. The chain combines TRBV4-2 with TRBJ1-3; no clear D. The V and J ends lost 0 bases and 1 base respectively, with 4 bases between them. Germline V lookup: CDR1 LGHNA, CDR2 YNFKEQ. The CDR3 length is 14 residues. CDR3 amino acids: CASSQETSGNTIYF. CDR3 nucleotides: TGTGCCAGCAGCCAAGAGACATCTGGAAACACCATATATTTT.

This clonotype has a count of ten or more. The chain employs TRBV20-1 and TRBJ2-7; maybe TRBD1 (5 bases). The V and J ends lost 3 bases and 2 bases respectively, with 11 bases between them. The CDR3 is made up of 13 amino acids. Per the germline V gene, CDR1 is DFQATT and CDR2 is SNEGSKA (reference sequence). The DNA for the CDR3 is TGCAGTGCTAGGGCCCAGGGAACCTACGAGCAGTACTTC. It codes for CSARAQGTYEQYF.

In its sample, this clonotype was seen many times. The rearrangement uses TRBV12-5 and TRBJ2-3; 8 bases line up with TRBD1. Trimming took 3 bases from V and 0 from J; bases not matched to a gene: 2. This CDR3 spans 15 amino acids. Germline V CDR1 and CDR2: LGHNT, FRNRAP. CDR3 sequence: CASGLGQGSTDTQYF. The CDR3 DNA sequence: TGTGCTAGTGGTTTAGGACAGGGAAGCACAGATACGCAGTATTTT.

V gene TRBV2 combines with J gene TRBJ2-7; 9 nucleotides align to TRBD2. The CDR3 contains 13 residues. V lost 8 bases, J lost 7 bases, and 9 bases stayed unmatched. Germline CDR1 reads SNHLY; CDR2 reads FYNNEI. The CDR3 spells CASESGRSREQYF. CDR3 in DNA: TGTGCCAGCGAAAGCGGGAGGTCTAGAGAGCAGTACTTC.

This clonotype was observed many times. At one boundary the junction diverges from the germline segment, which might be a read error. This chain links TRBV30 with TRBJ2-2, with D possibly TRBD2 on 6 matching bases. This CDR3 comprises 12 residues. CDR1 is GTSNPN and CDR2 is SVGIG in the germline V gene (reference sequence). For the CDR3, the DNA is TGTGCCTGGAGTGGGGAGGCCGGAGAGCTGTTTTTT. Translated: CAWSGEAGELFF.

On this clonotype itself: A read error may explain this, as a much larger clone is one base away. The chain employs TRBV5-1 and TRBJ1-1, with no clear D. Trimming cost V 1 base and J 2 bases, with 6 bases left between them. Germline V gene lookup returns CDR1 SGHRS and CDR2 YFSETQ. The length of the CDR3 is 13 residues. CDR3 bases: TGCGCCAGCAGCTTGATGGGTAACACTGAAGCTTTCTTT. Its translation is CASSLMGNTEAFF.

This clonotype was observed a handful of times. DNA for the CDR3: TGCAGCGTTGAAGTAGGGGCGGTCACAGATACGCAGTATTTT. Amino acid sequence: CSVEVGAVTDTQYF. This chain links TRBV29-1 with TRBJ2-3, with TRBD1 as a possible D gene (5 bases). Per germline, CDR1 SQVTM and CDR2 ANQGSEA. This CDR3 has 14 amino acids. The V and J ends lost 1 base and 2 bases respectively, with 10 bases between them.

This clonotype was recorded many times. This chain connects TRBV29-1 to TRBJ1-1; D uncertain. Germline CDR1 and CDR2: SQVTM and ANQGSEA. V was cut by 4 bases and J by 1 base, with 7 bases left in between. The CDR3 has 12 residues. CDR3 sequence: CSVANWNTEAFF. CDR3 DNA: TGCAGCGTTGCCAATTGGAACACTGAAGCTTTCTTT.

This clonotype has a handful of counts. The chain joins TRBV5-1 to TRBJ2-3; 9 nucleotides agree with TRBD1. Germline lookup yields CDR1 SGHRS and CDR2 YFSETQ. The CDR3 has 14 amino acids. With 3 bases clipped from V and 7 bases from J, the junction kept 6 bases outside the gene matches. The CDR3 nucleotides are TGCGCCAGCAGCTCGGACAGGGGAGGATATACGCAGTATTTT. It translates to CASSSDRGGYTQYF.

This clonotype was detected many times. The chain has TRBV11-3 and TRBJ2-2, with D perhaps being TRBD1 or TRBD2 (5 bases each). This CDR3 has 15 amino acids. Trimming took off 3 bases at V and 3 bases at J, with 11 bases between the two ends. Germline V lookup: CDR1 SGHNT, CDR2 YENEEA. CDR3 loop: CASSFGREYTGELFF. For the CDR3, the DNA is TGTGCCAGCAGCTTTGGCAGGGAGTACACCGGGGAGCTGTTTTTT.

The V call is TRBV15, the J call TRBJ1-5, with D uncertain. The CDR3 loop spans 19 amino acids. The ends were cut back, 3 bases at V and 0 bases at J, with 21 bases in the middle. CDR1 and CDR2 from the germline V gene are LNHNV and YYDKDF (reference sequence). The CDR3 is CATSRGGPETFNSNQPQHF. CDR3 DNA: TGTGCCACCAGCAGGGGAGGACCAGAAACTTTCAATAGCAATCAGCCCCAGCATTTT.

This chain joins TRBV20-1 and TRBJ1-2; D unclear. The CDR3 covers 11 residues. V lost 0 bases and J 2 bases, leaving 1 base between the germline ends. Germline V CDR1 and CDR2: DFQATT, SNEGSKA (reference sequence). The CDR3 DNA reads TGCAGTGCTAGAGAGAACTATGGCTACACCTTC. The encoded protein is CSARENYGYTF.

This clonotype was counted a few times. V usage is TRBV20-1 and J usage is TRBJ2-3, with D perhaps TRBD1 (5 bases). V lost 6 bases to trimming and J lost 5 bases, with 12 bases between them. Germline V gene data show CDR1 as DFQATT and CDR2 as SNEGSKA (reference sequence). CDR3 length equals 12 residues. For the CDR3, the DNA is TGCAGTGCGCTTGGGGCAGGAGATACGCAGTATTTT. Its translation is CSALGAGDTQYF.

The V and J genes are TRBV4-3 and TRBJ1-3; D ambiguous. CDR1 is LGHNA and CDR2 is YSLEER in the germline V gene. The CDR3 has 15 amino acids. The ends were cut back, 0 bases at V and 3 bases at J, with 9 bases in the middle. CDR3 protein: CASSQDARGGNTIYF. The CDR3 bases are TGCGCCAGCAGCCAAGATGCAAGAGGTGGAAACACCATATATTTT.

Ten or more counts support this clonotype. The V call is TRBV24-1, the J call TRBJ2-5; tentatively, D is TRBD2 (6 bases). Germline CDR1 is KGHDR and CDR2 is SFDVKD. The V end lost 4 bases, the J end lost 6 bases, and 11 bases lay between the germline ends. The CDR3 is 13 residues long. CDR3 coding DNA: TGTGCCACCAGTGACGGGAGTCTGAAGACCCAGTACTTC. It yields the protein CATSDGSLKTQYF.

V and J are TRBV7-3 and TRBJ1-5; D is perhaps TRBD1 (5 bases). Per the germline V gene, CDR1 is SGHTA and CDR2 is FQGTGA. The CDR3 is 13 amino acids. The germline V and J ends were trimmed by 6 bases and 7 bases, with 13 bases remaining between them. This CDR3 reads CASSTGLGQPQHF. The CDR3 DNA follows: TGTGCCAGCAGTACAGGCCTTGGGCAGCCCCAGCATTTT.

This clonotype was counted only a few times. V and J are TRBV5-1 and TRBJ2-6; D gene uncertain. The CDR3 runs to 14 residues. CDR1 and CDR2 from the germline V gene are SGHRS and YFSETQ. Trimming left V 6 bases short and J 0 bases short, with 7 bases between. The CDR3 region has the DNA TGCGCCAGCAACCTGGGCTCTGGGGCCAACGTCCTGACTTTC. Protein product: CASNLGSGANVLTF.

This clonotype was detected ten times or more. The rearrangement joins TRBV2 to TRBJ2-1; 8 bases align to TRBD2. Germline CDR1 reads SNHLY; CDR2 reads FYNNEI. The J segment lost 6 bases and the V segment lost 8 bases, leaving 12 bases of the junction unmatched. This CDR3 region has 15 residues. CDR3 DNA: TGTGCCAGCCGGGGCGGACTAGCTCGTGTCAATGAGCAGTTCTTC. Amino acids: CASRGGLARVNEQFF.

In its sample, this clonotype was seen many times. CDR3 in amino acids: CASSVESGAASPLHF. The CDR3, as DNA: TGTGCCAGCAGTGTTGAAAGTGGGGCCGCCTCACCCCTCCACTTT. The rearrangement uses TRBV2 and TRBJ1-6; a weak D match, TRBD1 (5 bases). The CDR3 is 15 amino acids. Trimming cost V 4 bases and J 10 bases, with 17 bases left between them. The germline CDR1 and CDR2 sequences are SNHLY and FYNNEI.